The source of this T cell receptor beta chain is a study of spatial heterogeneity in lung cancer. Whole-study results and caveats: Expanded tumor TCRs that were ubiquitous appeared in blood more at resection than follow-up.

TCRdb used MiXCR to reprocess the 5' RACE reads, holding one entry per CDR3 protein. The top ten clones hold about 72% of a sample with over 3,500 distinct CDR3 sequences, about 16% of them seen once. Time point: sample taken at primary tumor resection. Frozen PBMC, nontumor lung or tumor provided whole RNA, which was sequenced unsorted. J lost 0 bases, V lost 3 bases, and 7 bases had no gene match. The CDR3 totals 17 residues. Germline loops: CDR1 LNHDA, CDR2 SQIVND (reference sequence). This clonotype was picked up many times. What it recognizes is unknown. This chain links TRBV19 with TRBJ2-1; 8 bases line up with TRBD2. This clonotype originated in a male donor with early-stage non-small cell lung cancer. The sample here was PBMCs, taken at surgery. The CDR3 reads CASSISGLDVSYNEQFF. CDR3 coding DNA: TGTGCCAGTAGTATTTCGGGACTAGATGTCTCCTACAATGAGCAGTTCTTC.